This is a list of T cell receptor beta chains from one sample in a study of blood T cell repertoires in COVID-19. Only in-frame clones appear in the TCRdb table, and some are missing; sequencing was by immunoSEQ multiplex PCR. The data show a few hundred thousand clones, just under 90% seen once. Sample: PBMCs or T cells enriched from blood (not recorded which). The receptors here all came from a young woman who had recovered from COVID-19. The CDR3 runs from the conserved cysteine through the conserved F or W. The D gene is left open where the match is weak. Some rows have no size entry. The others give once, few or many, or a class for an expanded clone.

J gene,D gene,V gene,clone size,CDR3 protein,CDR3 DNA
TRBJ1-2,TRBD1,TRBV5-6,NA,CASSPGTGGGYGYTF,TGTGCCAGCAGCCCGGGGACAGGGGGCGGTTATGGCTACACCTTC
TRBJ1-1,NA,TRBV28,NA,CASSYLAEAFF,TGTGCCAGCAGTTATCTCGCTGAAGCTTTCTTT
TRBJ1-4,NA,TRBV6-5,few,CASSPERGQVEKLFF,TGTGCCAGCAGTCCAGAAAGGGGCCAGGTCGAAAAACTGTTTTTT
TRBJ2-3,NA,TRBV4-3,once,CASSQEVRGGYTDTQYF,TGCGCCAGCAGCCAAGAAGTTCGAGGGGGATACACAGATACGCAGTATTTT
TRBJ2-1,NA,TRBV15,few,CATSSPREKQGEQFF,TGTGCCACCAGCAGCCCGCGGGAGAAACAGGGAGAGCAGTTCTTC
TRBJ2-3,TRBD2,TRBV5-8,NA,CASLLGGGGTDTQYF,TGTGCCAGCTTACTCGGGGGAGGGGGCACAGATACGCAGTATTTT
TRBJ1-1,NA,TRBV19,NA,CASRLTDEAFF,TGTGCCAGCCGCTTGACAGATGAAGCTTTCTTT
TRBJ1-1,TRBD1,TRBV6-2/TRBV6-3,NA,CASSTSTRTGTGVNTEAFF,TGTGCCAGCAGCACCAGTACTAGAACCGGGACAGGGGTGAACACTGAAGCTTTCTTT
TRBJ1-1,NA,TRBV9,NA,CASSAINQMNTEAFF,TGTGCCAGCAGCGCGATAAATCAGATGAACACTGAAGCTTTCTTT
TRBJ2-7,TRBD1,TRBV5-5,NA,CASSDDRVSSYEQYF,TGTGCCAGCAGCGACGACAGGGTCTCAAGCTACGAGCAGTACTTC
TRBJ1-2,NA,TRBV18,NA,CASSPPNQGWDGYTF,TGTGCCAGCTCACCACCGAATCAGGGTTGGGATGGCTACACCTTC
TRBJ2-2,TRBD2,TRBV2,NA,CASSRVREGPVVGELFF,TGTGCCAGCAGTCGCGTCAGGGAGGGTCCCGTGGTCGGGGAGCTGTTTTTT
TRBJ1-2,NA,TRBV28,NA,CASSLPGGAVNYGYTF,TGTGCCAGCAGTTTACCGGGCGGGGCGGTTAACTATGGCTACACCTTC
TRBJ1-3,NA,TRBV30,NA,CAWSVRRAIYF,TGTGCCTGGAGTGTTCGTCGAGCCATATATTTT
TRBJ2-3,TRBD2,TRBV6-6,NA,CASSSPPGLAGGNTDTQYF,TGTGCCAGCAGCTCACCTCCGGGACTAGCGGGGGGGAACACAGATACGCAGTATTTT
TRBJ2-3,NA,TRBV6-6,NA,CASSYTRPGDTQYF,TGTGCCAGCAGTTACACAAGACCGGGTGATACGCAGTATTTT
TRBJ1-5,NA,TRBV12-3/TRBV12-4,NA,CASSFRIQPQHF,TGTGCCAGCAGTTTCAGAATACAGCCCCAGCATTTT
TRBJ1-1,NA,TRBV7-9,once,CASSSQDIQAFF,TGTGCCAGCAGCTCTCAGGACATCCAAGCTTTCTTT
TRBJ2-7,NA,TRBV15,few,CATSRDRSSYEQYF,TGTGCCACCAGCAGAGATCGCAGCTCCTACGAGCAGTACTTC
TRBJ2-1,TRBD2,TRBV12-5,NA,CASGLALVAGPPYNEQFF,TGTGCTAGTGGTTTGGCATTGGTAGCGGGGCCTCCCTACAATGAGCAGTTCTTC
TRBJ2-3,TRBD2,TRBV28,NA,CASRIHGLADLTDTQYF,TGTGCCAGCAGAATTCACGGACTAGCGGATCTTACAGATACGCAGTATTTT
TRBJ2-1,TRBD2,TRBV6-5,once,CASRIAGGWDEQFF,TGTGCCAGCAGAATAGCGGGAGGGTGGGATGAGCAGTTCTTC
TRBJ1-1,NA,TRBV30,NA,CAWSTGQMNTEAFF,TGTGCCTGGAGTACGGGACAAATGAACACTGAAGCTTTCTTT
TRBJ1-5,NA,TRBV30,NA,CAWSGAANQPQHF,TGTGCCTGGAGTGGTGCAGCGAATCAGCCCCAGCATTTT
TRBJ1-1,NA,TRBV7-2,NA,CASKIKGDNTEAFF,TGTGCCAGCAAGATAAAGGGGGATAACACTGAAGCTTTCTTT
TRBJ1-2,TRBD1,TRBV3-1/TRBV3-2,NA,CASSKGQGSTGYTF,TGTGCCAGCAGCAAAGGACAGGGTTCAACTGGCTACACCTTC
TRBJ2-3,NA,TRBV6-1,NA,CASSEGRNTDTQYF,TGTGCCAGCAGTGAGGGGCGGAACACAGATACGCAGTATTTT
TRBJ2-7,TRBD1,TRBV4-1,NA,CASSQARTGYEQYF,TGCGCCAGCAGCCAAGCACGGACAGGCTACGAGCAGTACTTC
TRBJ1-6,TRBD1,TRBV6-5,NA,CASRDRGLNNSPLHF,TGTGCCAGCAGAGACAGGGGGCTTAATAATTCACCCCTCCACTTT
TRBJ2-7,NA,TRBV3-1/TRBV3-2,once,CASSQVGGYEQYF,TGTGCCAGCAGCCAAGTAGGCGGGTACGAGCAGTACTTC
TRBJ1-3,TRBD1,TRBV11-2,few,CASSLGGWSSGNTIYF,TGTGCCAGCAGTCTAGGGGGCTGGAGCTCTGGAAACACCATATATTTT
TRBJ1-1,NA,TRBV7-6,NA,CASSTMRDTEAFF,TGTGCCAGCAGCACAATGAGGGACACTGAAGCTTTCTTT
TRBJ2-3,TRBD2,TRBV19,NA,CASSIPLGAGGTDTQYF,TGTGCCAGTAGTATCCCCCTTGGAGCGGGAGGTACAGATACGCAGTATTTT
TRBJ2-7,NA,TRBV7-6,few,CASSRDIRSYEQYF,TGTGCCAGCAGCAGGGACATTCGTTCCTACGAGCAGTACTTC
TRBJ1-1,TRBD1,TRBV6-5,NA,CASSFGQVNTEAFF,TGTGCCAGCAGTTTCGGACAGGTGAACACTGAAGCTTTCTTT
TRBJ1-1,NA,TRBV2,NA,CASSVFAGRTEAFF,TGTGCCAGCAGTGTTTTCGCGGGGCGAACTGAAGCTTTCTTT
TRBJ2-7,NA,TRBV23-1,NA,CASSQLWSGRNSYEQYF,TGCGCCAGCAGTCAATTGTGGTCAGGGCGCAACTCCTACGAGCAGTACTTC
TRBJ1-5,TRBD1,TRBV28,NA,CASAGTGVQPQHF,TGTGCCAGCGCCGGGACAGGGGTTCAGCCCCAGCATTTT
TRBJ1-1,NA,TRBV5-1,NA,CASSFSILNTEAFF,TGCGCCAGCAGCTTTTCTATTCTGAACACTGAAGCTTTCTTT
TRBJ1-5,NA,TRBV7-9,few,CASSLDSFNQPQHF,TGTGCCAGCAGCCTGGACAGTTTCAATCAGCCCCAGCATTTT
TRBJ2-1,TRBD2,TRBV19,few,CASRQLARNEQFF,TGTGCCAGTCGGCAACTAGCGAGGAATGAGCAGTTCTTC
TRBJ2-2,NA,TRBV10-3,few,CAISWDTNTGELFF,TGTGCCATCAGCTGGGACACGAACACCGGGGAGCTGTTTTTT
TRBJ2-5,TRBD1,TRBV5-1,NA,CASTRQGIAAQETQYF,TGCGCCAGCACCCGACAGGGTATTGCAGCCCAGGAGACCCAGTACTTC
TRBJ1-1,NA,TRBV11-2,NA,CASKKSLNTEAFF,TGTGCCAGCAAAAAAAGCTTGAACACTGAAGCTTTCTTT
TRBJ2-2,TRBD2,TRBV5-1,NA,CASSLRSAGRSGELFF,TGCGCCAGCAGCTTGAGGTCAGCGGGAAGGTCGGGGGAGCTGTTTTTT
TRBJ1-5,TRBD1,TRBV4-1,NA,CASSQQQGFNQPQHF,TGCGCCAGCAGCCAACAACAGGGGTTTAATCAGCCCCAGCATTTT
TRBJ2-3,TRBD1,TRBV28,NA,CASSLRRQGGLSSTDTQYF,TGTGCCAGCAGTTTACGTCGACAGGGTGGCCTCTCTAGCACAGATACGCAGTATTTT
TRBJ1-1,TRBD1,TRBV28,NA,CAIQTLDRTGSTEAFF,TGTGCCATCCAAACACTGGACAGGACGGGAAGCACTGAAGCTTTCTTT
TRBJ1-1,TRBD1,TRBV5-1,NA,CASSLMGQGANPNTEAFF,TGCGCCAGCAGCTTAATGGGACAGGGGGCGAACCCGAACACTGAAGCTTTCTTT
TRBJ1-2,TRBD1,TRBV24-1,NA,CATSDKGTAFNYGYTF,TGTGCCACCAGTGATAAAGGGACAGCCTTTAACTATGGCTACACCTTC
TRBJ2-7,NA,TRBV4-2,NA,CASSQELNSYYEQYF,TGTGCCAGCAGCCAAGAGCTTAACAGTTACTACGAGCAGTACTTC
TRBJ2-6,NA,TRBV5-1,NA,CASSLARGSGANVLTF,TGCGCCAGCAGCTTGGCCAGGGGCTCTGGGGCCAACGTCCTGACTTTC
TRBJ1-4,NA,TRBV28,NA,CASSLAPMREKLFF,TGTGCCAGCAGTTTAGCCCCAATGCGGGAAAAACTGTTTTTT
TRBJ2-7,NA,TRBV7-2,NA,CASSSHPGLSYEQYF,TGTGCCAGCAGCTCCCACCCAGGACTGAGCTACGAGCAGTACTTC
TRBJ1-6,NA,TRBV4-1,NA,CASSQGHSSRAPLHF,TGCGCCAGCAGCCAGGGACATTCCAGTAGGGCACCCCTCCACTTT
TRBJ2-5,NA,TRBV6-1,NA,CASSEAPNAQETQYF,TGTGCCAGCAGTGAAGCCCCTAACGCCCAAGAGACCCAGTACTTC
TRBJ2-2,TRBD1,TRBV7-2,NA,CASSLVWGQGGYTGELFF,TGTGCCAGCAGCTTAGTGTGGGGACAGGGCGGTTACACCGGGGAGCTGTTTTTT
TRBJ1-2,NA,TRBV4-1,NA,CASSQDRQGYYGYTF,TGCGCCAGCAGCCAAGATCGGCAGGGATACTATGGCTACACCTTC